This T cell receptor beta chain emerged from a study of tumor and adjacent non-tumor tissue in lung cancer. Background on the study: Patients were aged roughly 30 to 76, around ten men and 4 to 6 women, stage I to III. On average, productive TCRbeta reads reached about 4.2 million per sample. Whole-study findings and limits: TCR diversity was significantly greater in tumor than normal lung tissue.

Per the germline V gene, CDR1 is DFQATT and CDR2 is SNEGSKA (reference sequence). The CDR3 totals 16 residues. With 0 bases removed from V and 5 bases from J, the gap between germline ends came to 18 bases. No cell sorting was done before RNA was extracted from the tissue. A modified ARM-PCR protocol with three rounds of nested PCR amplified TCRbeta. TCRdb re-called the multiplex PCR reads through MiXCR, storing one row per CDR3 protein. This table has some 78,000 distinct CDR3 sequences, over 80% appearing once. About this clonotype: The antigen is unknown.

The chain couples TRBV20-1 to TRBJ2-3, with D perhaps TRBD1 (6 bases). The sequence was obtained from a woman aged 50 to 60 with non-small cell lung cancer. Sequenced: lung tumor tissue. CDR3 bases: TGCAGTGCTAGAGATTGGCGACAGGAGGCCCTAGATACGCAGTATTTT. Translated, it gives CSARDWRQEALDTQYF.